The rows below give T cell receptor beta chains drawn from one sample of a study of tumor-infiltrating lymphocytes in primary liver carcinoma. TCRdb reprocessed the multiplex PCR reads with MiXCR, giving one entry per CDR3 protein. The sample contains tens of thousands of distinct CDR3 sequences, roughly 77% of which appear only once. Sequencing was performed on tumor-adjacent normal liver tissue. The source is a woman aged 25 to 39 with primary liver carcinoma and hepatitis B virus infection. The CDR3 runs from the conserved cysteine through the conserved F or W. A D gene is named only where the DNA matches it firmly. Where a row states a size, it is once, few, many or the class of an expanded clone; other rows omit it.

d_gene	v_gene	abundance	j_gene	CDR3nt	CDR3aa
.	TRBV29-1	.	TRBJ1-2	TGCTGTGTTTCGGGCAGGCCATATGGTTACACCTTC	CCVSGRPYGYTF
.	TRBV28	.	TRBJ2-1	TGTGCCAGCAGTTTCGAGGGGTGGCAGGAGTGGAATGAACAGTTCTTC	CASSFEGWQEWNEQFF
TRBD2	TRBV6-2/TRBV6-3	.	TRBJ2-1	TGTGCCAGCCGGAACCCTGGGCTAGCGGGAGCCGATGAACAGTTCTTC	CASRNPGLAGADEQFF
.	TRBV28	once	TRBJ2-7	TGTGCCAGCAATTTGGTTAAGCGGGACAGAGGCTCCGAGCGGTACTTC	CASNLVKRDRGSERYF
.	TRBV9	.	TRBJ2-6	TGTGCCAGCAGCGTAAGATCTGGGGCCCACTTATCGGCCAACGTCCTGATTTTC	CASSVRSGAHLSANVLIF
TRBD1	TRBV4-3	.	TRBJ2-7	TGCGCCAGCAGTCAAGACAGGGGGGTCGAGCAGTACTTC	CASSQDRGVEQYF
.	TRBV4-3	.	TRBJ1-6	TGCGTCAGTAGTCAAGAGAGCTCCTATAATTCACCCCTCCACTTT	CVSSQESSYNSPLHF
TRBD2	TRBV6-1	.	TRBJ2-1	TGTGCCAGCAGTGAAGGGTTATCGGGAGGCCGTGAGCAGTTCTTC	CASSEGLSGGREQFF
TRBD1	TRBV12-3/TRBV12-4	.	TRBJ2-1	TGTACCAGCAGTTCAGCGGACAGGGACGATGAGCAGTTCTTC	CTSSSADRDDEQFF
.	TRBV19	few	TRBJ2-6	TGTGCCAGTAGTATCAACGGGGTATCAGGGGCCAACGTCCTGACTTTC	CASSINGVSGANVLTF
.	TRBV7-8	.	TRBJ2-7	TGCGCCAGCAGCGCCTCCCGGGGCCTCGCCCTCTACGGGCAGTACTTC	CASSASRGLALYGQYF
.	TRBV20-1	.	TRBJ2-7	TGCAATGCTAGACCACTCGCCTACGAGCAGTACTTC	CNARPLAYEQYF
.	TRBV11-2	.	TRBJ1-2	TGTGCCAGCACTCAGGGGAGGGGCGGAGACTACACGTTC	CASTQGRGGDYTF
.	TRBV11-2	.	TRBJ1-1	TGTGCCAGCAGATATACATGGTGGAGAGCTGAAGCTTTCTTT	CASRYTWWRAEAFF
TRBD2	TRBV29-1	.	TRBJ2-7	TGCAGCGTTGACGGGACTAGAGACAATGAGCAGTACTTC	CSVDGTRDNEQYF
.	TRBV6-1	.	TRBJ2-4	TGTGCCAGCAGGTTGGGAGGCGGTTTAGCCAAAGACATTCAGTACTTC	CASRLGGGLAKDIQYF
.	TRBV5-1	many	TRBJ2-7	TGCGCCAGCAGCCCACCCGGAGCCCCCTACGAGCAGTACTTC	CASSPPGAPYEQYF
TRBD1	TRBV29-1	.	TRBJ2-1	TGCAGCCCCTCTGAGGGGGAACAGGGGGGCGGCAATGAGCAATTCTTC	CSPSEGEQGGGNEQFF
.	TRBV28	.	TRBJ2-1	TGTGCCAGCAGTTCACCCTTGGGGACCAGCTCCTACAATGAGCATGTCTTC	CASSSPLGTSSYNEHVF
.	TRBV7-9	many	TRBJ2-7	TGTGCCAGCAGCGAACTTCGGAATAGGGCGGGATCGTACTTC	CASSELRNRAGSYF
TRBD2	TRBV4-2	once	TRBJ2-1	TGTGCCAGCAGCCACCATATTGCGGGAGGGTCCAGAGGTGAGTGGTTCTTC	CASSHHIAGGSRGEWFF
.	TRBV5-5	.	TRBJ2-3	TGTGCCAGCAGCCCCCGGATAGGGGGCACAGATACGCAGTATTTT	CASSPRIGGTDTQYF
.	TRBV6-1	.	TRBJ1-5	TGTGCCAGCAATGATGGTCAGGAAAACAATCAGCCCCAGCATTTT	CASNDGQENNQPQHF
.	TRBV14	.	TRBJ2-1	TGTGCCAGCGGTCAAGTAGGAAGCGGGCCTTCGAATGAGCAGTTCTTC	CASGQVGSGPSNEQFF
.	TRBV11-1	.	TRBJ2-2	TGTGTCAGCAACTTAGTGGGGGGTACGAACACCCGGGAGCTGTTTTTT	CVSNLVGGTNTRELFF
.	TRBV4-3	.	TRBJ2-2	TGCGCAAGCGGACTTGGTACCGTGGAGCTGTTTTTT	CASGLGTVELFF
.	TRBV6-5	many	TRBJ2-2	TGTGCCAGCAGTTACTCCGGGACAAACACCGGGGAGCTGTTTTTT	CASSYSGTNTGELFF
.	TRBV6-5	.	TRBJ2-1	TGTGCCAGCAGTAGCCTTTCCGGCGGACTAACGGCCAATGAGCAGTTCTTC	CASSSLSGGLTANEQFF
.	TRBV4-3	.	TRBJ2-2	TGCGCCAGTAGACTTGGTGCCGGGGAGCTGTTTTTT	CASRLGAGELFF
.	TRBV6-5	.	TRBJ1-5	TGTGCCAGCGGTCAGCGCCAGCATTTT	CASGQRQHF
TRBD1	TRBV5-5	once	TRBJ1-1	TGCGCCAGCAGCTTTTGGACAGGGGGCACTGAAGCTTTCTTT	CASSFWTGGTEAFF
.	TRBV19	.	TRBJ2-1	TGTACCAGTAGTATTTTTGGTAGCGGAGCCTACAATGAGCAGTTCTTC	CTSSIFGSGAYNEQFF
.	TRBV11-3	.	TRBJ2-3	.	CASSLGFGVGTGGTDTQCF
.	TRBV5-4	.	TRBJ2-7	TGTGCCAGCAGCCGGGGTCTGACTAACGGGGGGACAAATGAGCAGTACTTC	CASSRGLTNGGTNEQYF
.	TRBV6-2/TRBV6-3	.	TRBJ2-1	TGTGCCAGCAGTCCGGGGCTAACAGGCCACCTTTTTAACATTGAGCTGTTCTTC	CASSPGLTGHLFNIELFF
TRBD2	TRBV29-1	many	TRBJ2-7	TGCAGCGCTAGCGGGAGCAATTCCGAGCAGTACTTC	CSASGSNSEQYF
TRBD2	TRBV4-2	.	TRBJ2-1	TGTGCGAGCAACCAAGGTATCGGAGCGGGAGTGAACAATGAGCAGTTCTTC	CASNQGIGAGVNNEQFF
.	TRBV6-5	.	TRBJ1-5	TGTGCCAGCAGAGGTAGTCTTAGCTATCAGCCCCAGCACTTT	CASRGSLSYQPQHF
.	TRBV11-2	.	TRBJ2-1	TGCGCCGGCAGCTTAATGAGGACTTCCTACAATGAGCAGTTCTTC	CAGSLMRTSYNEQFF
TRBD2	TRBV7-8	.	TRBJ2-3	TGTGCCAGCAGCTTAGAGGCGGGAGGGGCTGGTGATACGCAGTATTTT	CASSLEAGGAGDTQYF
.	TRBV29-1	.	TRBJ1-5	.	CGVGQGSLPQHF
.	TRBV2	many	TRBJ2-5	TGTGCCAGCAGTGAAGCGCTGGTTAGCGTGTCAGAAGAGACCCAGTACTTC	CASSEALVSVSEETQYF
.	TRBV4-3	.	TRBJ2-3	TGCGCAAGCAGCCAGTCAGTCTGGCTGGGTGGTCCCGATGATACGCAGTATTTT	CASSQSVWLGGPDDTQYF
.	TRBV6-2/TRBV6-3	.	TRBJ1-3	TGTGCCAGCACCCCCCCGGGAGGTGGAAACACCATATATTTT	CASTPPGGGNTIYF
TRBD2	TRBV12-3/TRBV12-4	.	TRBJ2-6	TGTGCCAGCAGTTTAGTGGGACCAGCGGGATCTGGGGCCAACGTCCTGACTTTC	CASSLVGPAGSGANVLTF
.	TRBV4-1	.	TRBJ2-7	TGCGCCAGCAGCCAGGCCCTCTCCGGCAGTCCTCTTCTCTACGAGCAGTACTTC	CASSQALSGSPLLYEQYF
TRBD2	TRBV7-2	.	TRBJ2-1	TGTGCCAGCAGCTTAGGTAGACTAGCGGGATGGGATGAGCAGTTCTTC	CASSLGRLAGWDEQFF
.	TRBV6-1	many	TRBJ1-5	TGTGCCAGCAGTGAAGCGCAAGGGGATGTTGAGGGGCTCTTCTCGGGCAATCAGCCCCAGCATTTT	CASSEAQGDVEGLFSGNQPQHF
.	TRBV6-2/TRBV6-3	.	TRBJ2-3	TGTACAAGCAGTTTATCGGAAACTACAGATACGCAGTACTTT	CTSSLSETTDTQYF
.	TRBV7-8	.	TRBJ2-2	TGTGCCAGCAGCATGGTCGGACTGTGCTCCGGGGAGCTGTTTTTT	CASSMVGLCSGELFF
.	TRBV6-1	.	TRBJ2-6	TGTGCCAGTAATGGATCAGGCCTCTCTGGGGCCAACGTCCTGACTTTC	CASNGSGLSGANVLTF
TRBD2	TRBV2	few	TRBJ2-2	TGTGCCAGCAGTGAAGGCGGACCAGCGGGAGGGCTCACCGGGGAGCTGTTTTTT	CASSEGGPAGGLTGELFF
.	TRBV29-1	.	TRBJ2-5	TGCAGCGCCAGGGTAAGCCTAGAGACCCAGTACTTC	CSARVSLETQYF
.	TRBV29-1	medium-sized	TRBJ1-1	TGCAGCGTTGTACACAGCATGAACACTGAAGCTTTCTTT	CSVVHSMNTEAFF
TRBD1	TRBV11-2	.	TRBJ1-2	TGTGCCATTAGCCGCAGGGGGCACGGGGACTATGGCTACACCTTC	CAISRRGHGDYGYTF
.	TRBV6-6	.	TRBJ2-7	TGTGCCAACAGCTTAGGACACCCTTCCTACGAGCAGTACTTC	CANSLGHPSYEQYF
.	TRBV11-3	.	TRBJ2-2	TGCGCCAGCAGCTTAGTAGTGGGCCTTAACACCGGGGAACTGTTTTTT	CASSLVVGLNTGELFF
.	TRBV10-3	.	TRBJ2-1	TGTGCCATCAGTGAGTCTAATAATGAGCAGCTCTTC	CAISESNNEQLF